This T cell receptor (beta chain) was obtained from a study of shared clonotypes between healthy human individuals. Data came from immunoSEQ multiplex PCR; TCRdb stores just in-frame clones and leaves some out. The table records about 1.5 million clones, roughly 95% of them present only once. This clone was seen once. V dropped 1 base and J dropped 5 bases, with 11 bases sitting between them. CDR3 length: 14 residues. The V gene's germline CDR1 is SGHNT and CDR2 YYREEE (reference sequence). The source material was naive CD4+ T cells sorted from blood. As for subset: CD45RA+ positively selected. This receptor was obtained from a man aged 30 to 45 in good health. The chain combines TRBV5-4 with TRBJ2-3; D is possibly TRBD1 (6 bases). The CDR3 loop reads CASSLQTGLDTQYF. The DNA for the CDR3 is TGTGCCAGCAGCTTGCAGACAGGTCTAGATACGCAGTATTTT.